This T cell receptor (beta chain) appears in the sequencing data of a study of T cell responses to AZD1222 COVID-19 vaccine. Study context: Researchers grouped second doses given at about 4 or about 12 weeks into one pool.

Findings and caveats of the study: The study found vaccine-associated CD4 TCRs spanning spike, dominant at 160-218 and 743-854. Reports indicate that nearly half of spike-specific TCRs are directed at unmutated variant regions. Most donors were white British, females outnumbered males, and clonal diversity was possibly underestimated.

Turning to this clone: The target antigen is unknown.

The CDR3 is 14 amino acids. Trimming took 2 bases from V and 1 from J, leaving 8 bases between them. CDR1 and CDR2 (germline): LGHDT, YNNKEL (reference sequence). TCRdb keeps only in-frame clones here, not all; method: immunoSEQ multiplex PCR. The sample records about 150,000 clones, roughly nine tenths being singletons. The chain has TRBV3-1 (or the pseudogene TRBV3-2) and TRBJ1-1; D unresolved. The sequence was collected from an adult in good health. This sample comprised peripheral blood, obtained on day 0 of AZD1222 vaccination. CDR3 sequence reads: CASSQKHGNTEAFF. CDR3 nucleotides: TGTGCCAGCAGCCAAAAGCACGGGAACACTGAAGCTTTCTTT.